This is a list of T cell receptor beta chains from one sample in a study. TCRdb reprocessed the 5' RACE reads via MiXCR and lists one record per CDR3 protein. The table has 4,500 to 5,500 distinct CDR3 sequences, approximately 40% seen once; the top ten hold 50% to 60%. Sequenced material: memory CD4+ T cells sorted from blood. The source of these receptors is a female donor with breast cancer. Both conserved end residues are part of each CDR3. Each record gives: CDR3 length, V gene, J gene, D gene, clone size, CDR3 protein, CDR3 DNA. D genes are given only for firm matches. Size values are once, few and many counts, or a class for expanded clones, and some rows have none.

12,TRBV29-1,TRBJ2-7,NA,medium-sized,CSVGGRDYEQYF,TGCAGCGTTGGGGGCAGGGACTACGAGCAGTACTTC
15,TRBV5-1,TRBJ1-1,NA,medium-sized,CASSPGTLGHTEAFF,TGCGCCAGCAGCCCCGGGACACTGGGACACACTGAAGCTTTCTTT
15,TRBV12-3/TRBV12-4,TRBJ1-1,NA,once,CASSFPEGLGTEAYF,TGTGCCAGCAGTTTCCCTGAGGGCTTAGGCACTGAAGCTTACTTT
14,TRBV19,TRBJ2-2,NA,NA,CASSATKATGELFF,TGTGCCAGTAGTGCCACTAAGGCGACCGGGGAGCTGTTTTTT
14,TRBV10-1,TRBJ1-3,NA,NA,CASSDTLGGNTIYF,TGCGCCAGCTCGGACACCCTTGGGGGAAACACCATATATTTT
13,TRBV24-1,TRBJ2-2,NA,medium-sized,CATGRGRGGELFF,TGTGCCACCGGACGAGGCCGCGGCGGGGAGCTGTTTTTT
17,TRBV4-1,TRBJ2-1,TRBD2,NA,CASSPSTSGSANNEQFF,TGCGCCAGCAGTCCCTCGACTAGCGGGAGTGCTAACAATGAGCAGTTCTTC
11,TRBV29-1,TRBJ1-4,NA,once,CSAGTLGKLFF,TGCAGCGCAGGGACACTTGGAAAACTGTTTTTT
13,TRBV27,TRBJ2-3,TRBD2,few,CSISGGATDTQYF,TGTTCTATCAGCGGGGGGGCCACAGATACGCAGTATTTT
13,TRBV29-1,TRBJ1-5,NA,few,CSVARDTNQPQHF,TGCAGCGTTGCCCGGGACACCAATCAGCCCCAGCATTTT
14,TRBV20-1,TRBJ1-1,TRBD1,NA,CSARRGQAVAEAFF,TGCAGTGCTAGGAGAGGACAGGCGGTCGCTGAAGCTTTCTTT
14,TRBV9,TRBJ1-5,NA,NA,CASSRNQGHQPQHF,TGTGCCAGCAGCAGGAACCAAGGGCACCAGCCCCAGCATTTT
18,TRBV7-2,TRBJ2-2,NA,many,CASSLALASSANTGELFF,TGTGCCAGCAGCTTAGCGCTGGCTAGCAGTGCGAACACCGGGGAGCTGTTTTTT
11,TRBV12-3/TRBV12-4,TRBJ2-1,NA,once,CASSRSNEQFF,TGTGCCAGCAGCCGATCCAATGAGCAGTTCTTC
14,TRBV5-5,TRBJ2-1,NA,medium-sized,CASSLIGGIDEQFF,TGTGCCAGCAGCTTGATTGGGGGGATTGATGAGCAGTTCTTC
14,TRBV20-1,TRBJ1-2,TRBD1,few,CSASPQGTVKGYTF,TGCAGTGCTAGCCCCCAGGGGACAGTTAAGGGCTACACCTTC
17,TRBV21-1,TRBJ1-1,NA,many,CASSKGWGDKRNTEAFF,TGTGCCAGCAGCAAAGGCTGGGGGGACAAACGGAACACTGAAGCTTTCTTT
15,TRBV10-3,TRBJ1-5,NA,NA,CAISNGQNSNQPQHF,TGTGCCATCAGTAATGGACAGAATAGCAATCAGCCCCAGCATTTT
13,TRBV5-1,TRBJ1-1,NA,NA,CASSFIQNTEAFF,TGCGCCAGCAGCTTTATCCAGAACACTGAAGCTTTCTTT
16,TRBV7-9,TRBJ2-3,TRBD2,NA,CASRTSGRARVDTQYF,TGTGCCAGCAGGACTAGCGGGAGGGCCAGGGTAGATACGCAGTATTTT
14,TRBV29-1,TRBJ2-1,NA,NA,CSVETGRNYNEQFF,TGCAGCGTTGAAACGGGACGTAATTACAATGAGCAGTTCTTC
16,TRBV12-3/TRBV12-4,TRBJ2-2,TRBD2,many,CASRPPGREVAGELFF,TGTGCCAGCAGACCCCCCGGGCGGGAGGTTGCCGGGGAGCTGTTTTTT